The TCR beta chain described here comes from a study of shared clonotypes between healthy human individuals (TCRdb year 2020). Some background on the complete study: The cohort included three men and a couple of women between 18 and 49 years of age. To estimate repertoire size and how much clonotype sharing occurs between individuals, the study deeply sequenced the blood TCR repertoires of about five healthy adults. Leukapheresis yielded between about 0.8 and 9.5 billion PBMCs per donor. Per donor, three plates each were used for CD4 naive and CD4 memory, two for CD8 naive, and one for CD8 memory. Libraries were prepared and TCR repertoires were sequenced by different laboratories using diverse techniques, in order to increase sequencing depth and limit assay-specific biases.

TCR CDR3 regions were amplified from genomic DNA by multiplex PCR using the deep immunoSEQ assay. Extracted genomic DNA from each cell subset was distributed evenly across all wells of several immunoSEQ 96-well plates, and each plate was treated as a replicate. Each replicate PCR for sorted subsets received approximately 200 ng genomic DNA, equal to about 29,000 T cell genomes. The purified libraries were quantified using a Qubit 3.0 fluorometer, sized with a Bioanalyzer 2100, and then quantified again using the KAPA Library Quantification kit. Every immunoSEQ 96-well plate was sequenced on a dedicated single-read 150-cycle Illumina NextSeq 550 flow cell. The study's processing was this. Because the immunoSEQ output held only junctional sequences and lacked quality scores, the filtering could not match the filtering applied to full-length reads. Sequences were annotated with PyIR, a Python wrapper for IgBLAST v1.9, and V/J genes and CDR3 were assigned using IMGT germline references. Reads were filtered out if the reads had weak V/J assignments (E-value above 1e-6), no CDR3, stop codons, out-of-frame junctions, or ambiguous translated residues. A V3J clonotype was defined by an identical inferred V gene, J gene, and CDR3 amino acid sequence. The percentage overlap between two repertoires was calculated by dividing the number of shared unique clonotypes by the size of the smaller repertoire. Richness of each repertoire was evaluated using RTK rarefaction, the Chao1 estimator, and Recon v2.1 estimates of unobserved clonotypes. For all TCRbeta clonotypes obtained by the gDNA method from a handful of donors, generation probabilities were computed with OLGA. TCRdb mirrors the immuneACCESS table, restricted to in-frame sequences. Some clones are absent from its copies; in checked studies, under half trace to an unresolved V gene, and the reason for the others is unknown. The DNA was the basis for D and trimming; V, J and clone size are from that table. A total of approximately 330,000 clones appear in this sample, about 73% of them only once. The ten largest make up 10% of the sample.

For this clone: The specificity of this receptor is unknown. Base qualities are missing; no much larger clone stands one base away.

Measured from the cysteine to the phenylalanine, the CDR3 is 14 residues long. The sequence is cut down to CDR3 DNA, 42 bases in frame from base 1. The germline V gene supplies CDR1 LGHNA and CDR2 YSLEER. V drops 4 bases and J drops 0 bases, leaving 8 bases in between. Paper-wide results and their limitations: Naive subsets generally had larger estimated clonotype richness than memory subsets did. Compared with non-shared clonotypes, clonotypes shared by all four sorted-subset donors had higher generation probabilities. Across a handful of donors, 4.5% to 6.5% of naive CD4, roughly 3.5% of naive CD8, under 2.5% of memory CD4, and approximately 0.4% of memory CD8 clonotypes were shared. Based on pairwise subsampling, the degree of clonotype sharing among donors was expected to be affected by sequencing depth. Sampling was limited to blood, and TCR repertoires in tissue likely differ from TCR repertoires in blood. Because the study included only a small number of donors, the genetic and exposure-history diversity represented was limited. Incomplete sequencing was indicated by rarefaction of sorted-subset datasets, despite the large sequencing depth.

Healthy HIV-negative adults with no recently reported acute infections or vaccinations were included as donors. Only Caucasian adults living in Nashville, Tennessee, USA were represented among the donors. CD4+ T cells were enriched through magnetic negative selection, after which naive cells were positively selected on CD45RA and the remaining negative fraction served as the memory subset. Blood was collected by leukapheresis, and PBMCs were isolated by Ficoll-Histopaque density gradient centrifugation and then cryopreserved in liquid nitrogen vapor phase. Analytical flow cytometry was used to check the purity and quantity of every magnetically sorted T cell population. Genomic DNA was isolated from every sorted fraction and measured by UV absorbance on a Nanodrop 2000c.

The chain uses TRBV4-3 and TRBJ2-3; the D gene is unclear. Input material: memory CD4+ T cells sorted from blood. In light of the paper, this sample's cell subset or site label describes: CD45RA-negative fraction. The source is a man aged 30 to 45 in good health. The DNA reads TGCGCCAGCAGCCCCGACTGGAGCACAGATACGCAGTATTTT. This yields the protein CASSPDWSTDTQYF.